This TCR beta chain was recovered during a study of blood T cell repertoires in COVID-19. Trimming shortened V by 4 bases and J by 3 bases, and 12 bases separated the two germline ends. This CDR3 has 14 residues. Germline V gene sequence: CDR1 KGHDR, CDR2 SFDVKD. Adults between about 18 and 89 years of age took part from more than 20 US areas. People in the exposed group encountered a COVID-19 case within 2 weeks before entering the study. Data came from immunoSEQ multiplex PCR; TCRdb stores just in-frame clones and leaves some out. The sample lists approximately 200,000 clones; 70% to 90% were seen once.

The specimen sequenced was PBMCs or T cells enriched from blood (not recorded which). The J gene is TRBJ2-7, the V gene TRBV24-1; the D is unclear. The origin of this receptor is a woman aged 25 to 39 who had been exposed to COVID-19. In DNA, the CDR3 is TGTGCCACCAGTGACTGCGAGATGGTCTACGAGCAGTACTTC. Residues: CATSDCEMVYEQYF.